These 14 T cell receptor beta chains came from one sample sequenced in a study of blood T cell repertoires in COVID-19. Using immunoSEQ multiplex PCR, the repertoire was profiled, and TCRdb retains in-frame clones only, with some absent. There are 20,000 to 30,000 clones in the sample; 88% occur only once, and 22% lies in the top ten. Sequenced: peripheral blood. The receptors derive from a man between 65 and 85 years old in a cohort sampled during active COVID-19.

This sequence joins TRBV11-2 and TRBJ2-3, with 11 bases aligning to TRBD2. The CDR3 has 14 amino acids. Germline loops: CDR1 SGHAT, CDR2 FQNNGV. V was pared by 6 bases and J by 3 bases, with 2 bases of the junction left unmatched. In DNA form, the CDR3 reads TGTGCCAGCAGACTAGCGGGAGAAACAGATACGCAGTATTTT. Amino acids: CASRLAGETDTQYF.

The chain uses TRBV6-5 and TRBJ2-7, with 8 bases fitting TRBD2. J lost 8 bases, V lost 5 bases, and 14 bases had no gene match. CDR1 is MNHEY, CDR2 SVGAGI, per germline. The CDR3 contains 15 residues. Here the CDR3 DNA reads TGTGCCAGCAGTATAGGCGGGAGCGGGAGTCAGCAGCAGTACTTC. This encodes CASSIGGSGSQQQYF.

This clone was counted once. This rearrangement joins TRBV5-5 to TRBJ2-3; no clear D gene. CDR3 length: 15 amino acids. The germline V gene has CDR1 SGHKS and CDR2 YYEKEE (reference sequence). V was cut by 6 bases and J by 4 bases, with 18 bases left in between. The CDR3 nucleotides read TGTGCCAGCACCCGCCCCAAGATAGCCGCAGATACGCAGTATTTT. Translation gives CASTRPKIAADTQYF.

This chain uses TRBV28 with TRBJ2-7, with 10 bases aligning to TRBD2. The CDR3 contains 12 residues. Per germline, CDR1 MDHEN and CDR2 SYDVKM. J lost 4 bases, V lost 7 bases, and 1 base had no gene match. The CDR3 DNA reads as TGTGCCAGCACTAGCGGGAGATACGAGCAGTACTTC. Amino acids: CASTSGRYEQYF.

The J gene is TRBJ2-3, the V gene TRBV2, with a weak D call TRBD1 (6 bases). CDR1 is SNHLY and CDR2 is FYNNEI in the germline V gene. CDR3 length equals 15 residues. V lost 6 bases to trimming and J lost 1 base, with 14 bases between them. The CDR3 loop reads CASREQGVGTDTQYF. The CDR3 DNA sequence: TGTGCCAGCAGGGAACAGGGTGTGGGCACAGATACGCAGTATTTT. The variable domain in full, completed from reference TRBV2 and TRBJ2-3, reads EPEVTQTPSHQVTQMGQEVILRCVPISNHLYFYWYRQILGQKVEFLVSFYNNEISEKSEIFDDQFSVERPDGSNFTLKIRSTKLEDSAMYFCASREQGVGTDTQYFGPGTRLTVL.

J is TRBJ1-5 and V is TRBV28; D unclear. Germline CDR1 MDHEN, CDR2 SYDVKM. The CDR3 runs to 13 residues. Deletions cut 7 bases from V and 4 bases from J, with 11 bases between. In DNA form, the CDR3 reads TGTGCCAGCACCTGGAGGGCAAATCAGCCCCAGCATTTT. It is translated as CASTWRANQPQHF.

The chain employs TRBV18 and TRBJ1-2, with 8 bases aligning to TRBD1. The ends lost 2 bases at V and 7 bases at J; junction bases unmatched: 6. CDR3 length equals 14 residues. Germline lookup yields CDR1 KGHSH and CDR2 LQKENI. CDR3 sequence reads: CASSPSGTGGGYTF. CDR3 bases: TGTGCCAGCTCACCATCGGGAACAGGGGGTGGCTACACCTTC. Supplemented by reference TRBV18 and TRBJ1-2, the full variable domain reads NAGVMQNPRHLVRRRGQEARLRCSPMKGHSHVYWYRQLPEEGLKFMVYLQKENIIDESGMPKERFSAEFPKEGPSILRIQQVVRGDSAAYFCASSPSGTGGGYTFGSGTRLTVV.

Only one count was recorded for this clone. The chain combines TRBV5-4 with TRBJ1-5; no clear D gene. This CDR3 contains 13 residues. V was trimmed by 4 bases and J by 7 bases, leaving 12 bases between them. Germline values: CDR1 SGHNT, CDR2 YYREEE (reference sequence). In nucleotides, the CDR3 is TGTGCCAGCAGCCAAAAAGGAGAGCAGCCCCAGCATTTT. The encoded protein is CASSQKGEQPQHF. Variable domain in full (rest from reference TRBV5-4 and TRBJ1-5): ETGVTQSPTHLIKTRGQQVTLRCSSQSGHNTVSWYQQALGQGPQFIFQYYREEENGRGNFPPRFSGLQFPNYSSELNVNALELDDSALYLCASSQKGEQPQHFGDGTRLSIL.

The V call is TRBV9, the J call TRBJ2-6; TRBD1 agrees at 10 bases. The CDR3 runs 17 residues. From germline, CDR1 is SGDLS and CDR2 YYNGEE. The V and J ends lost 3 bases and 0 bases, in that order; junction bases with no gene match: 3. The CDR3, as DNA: TGTGCCAGCAGCGGCGGACAGGGGGACTCTGGGGCCAACGTCCTGACTTTC. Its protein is CASSGGQGDSGANVLTF. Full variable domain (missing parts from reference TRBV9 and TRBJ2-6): DSGVTQTPKHLITATGQRVTLRCSPRSGDLSVYWYQQSLDQGLQFLIQYYNGEERAKGNILERFSAQQFPDLHSELNLSSLELGDSALYFCASSGGQGDSGANVLTFGAGSRLTVL.

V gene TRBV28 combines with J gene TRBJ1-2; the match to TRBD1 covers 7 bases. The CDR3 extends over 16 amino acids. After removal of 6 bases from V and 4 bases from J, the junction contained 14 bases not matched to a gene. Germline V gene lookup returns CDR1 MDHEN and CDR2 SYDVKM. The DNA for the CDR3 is TGTGCCAGCAGCTCACTAGCGGGGTACAGGGGCTATGGCTACACCTTC. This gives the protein CASSSLAGYRGYGYTF.

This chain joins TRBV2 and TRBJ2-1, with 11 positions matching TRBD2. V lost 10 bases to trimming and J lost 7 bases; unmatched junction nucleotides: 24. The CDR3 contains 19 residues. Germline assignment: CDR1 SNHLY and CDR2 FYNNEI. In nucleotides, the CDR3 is TGTGCCACCCCCGGTTCGGGACACCTCATAGCGGGAGGGCGGAATGAGCAGTTCTTC. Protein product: CATPGSGHLIAGGRNEQFF.

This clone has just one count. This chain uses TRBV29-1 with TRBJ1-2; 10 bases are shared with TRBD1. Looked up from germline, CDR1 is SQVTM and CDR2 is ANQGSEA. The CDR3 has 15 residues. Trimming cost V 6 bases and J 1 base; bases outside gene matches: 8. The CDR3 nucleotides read TGCAGCGTAACCGGGACAGGGGCGAGTAACTATGGCTACACCTTC. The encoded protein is CSVTGTGASNYGYTF.

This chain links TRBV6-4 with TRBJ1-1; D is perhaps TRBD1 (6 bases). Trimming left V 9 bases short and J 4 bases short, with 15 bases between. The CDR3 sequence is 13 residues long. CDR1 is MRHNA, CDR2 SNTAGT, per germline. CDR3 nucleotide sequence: TGTGCCAGTTCGACAGGTCTAGGCACTGAAGCTTTCTTT. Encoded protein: CASSTGLGTEAFF.

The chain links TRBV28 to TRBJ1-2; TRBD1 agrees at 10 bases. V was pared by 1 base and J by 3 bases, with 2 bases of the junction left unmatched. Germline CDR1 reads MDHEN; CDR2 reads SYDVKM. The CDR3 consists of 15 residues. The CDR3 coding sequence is TGTGCCAGCAGTTTATCGACAGGGGGCGACTATGGCTACACCTTC. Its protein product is CASSLSTGGDYGYTF.